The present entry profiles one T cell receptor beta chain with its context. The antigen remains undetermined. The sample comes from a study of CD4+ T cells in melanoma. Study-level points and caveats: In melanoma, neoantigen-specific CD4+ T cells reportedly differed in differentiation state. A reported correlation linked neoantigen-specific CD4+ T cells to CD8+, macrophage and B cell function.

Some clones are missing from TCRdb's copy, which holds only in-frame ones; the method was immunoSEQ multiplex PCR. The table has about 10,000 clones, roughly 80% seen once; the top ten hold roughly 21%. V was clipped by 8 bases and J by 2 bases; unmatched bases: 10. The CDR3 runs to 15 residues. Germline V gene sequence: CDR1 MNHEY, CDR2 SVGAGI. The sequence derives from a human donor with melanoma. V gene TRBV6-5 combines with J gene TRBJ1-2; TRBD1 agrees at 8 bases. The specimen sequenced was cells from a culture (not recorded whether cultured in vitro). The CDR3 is CASQRQGMANYGYTF. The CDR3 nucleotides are TGTGCCAGCCAGAGACAGGGGATGGCAAACTATGGCTACACCTTC.